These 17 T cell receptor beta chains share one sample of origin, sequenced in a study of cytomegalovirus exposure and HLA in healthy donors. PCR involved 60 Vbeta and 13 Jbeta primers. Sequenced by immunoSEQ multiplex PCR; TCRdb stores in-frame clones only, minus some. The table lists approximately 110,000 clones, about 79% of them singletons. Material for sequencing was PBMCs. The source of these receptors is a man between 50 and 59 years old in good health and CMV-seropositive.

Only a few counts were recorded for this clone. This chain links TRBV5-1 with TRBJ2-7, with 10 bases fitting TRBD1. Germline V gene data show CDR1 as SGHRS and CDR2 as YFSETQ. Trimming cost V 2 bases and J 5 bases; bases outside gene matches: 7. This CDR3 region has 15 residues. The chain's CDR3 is CASSLPGTGANEQYF. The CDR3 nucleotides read TGCGCCAGCAGCTTACCCGGGACAGGGGCAAACGAGCAGTACTTC.

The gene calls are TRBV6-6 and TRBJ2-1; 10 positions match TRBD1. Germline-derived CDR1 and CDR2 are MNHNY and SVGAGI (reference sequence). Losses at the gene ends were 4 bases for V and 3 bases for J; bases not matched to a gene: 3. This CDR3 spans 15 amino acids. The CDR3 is CASSSDRGHYNEQFF. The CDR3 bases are TGTGCCAGCAGTTCAGACAGGGGGCACTACAATGAGCAGTTCTTC.

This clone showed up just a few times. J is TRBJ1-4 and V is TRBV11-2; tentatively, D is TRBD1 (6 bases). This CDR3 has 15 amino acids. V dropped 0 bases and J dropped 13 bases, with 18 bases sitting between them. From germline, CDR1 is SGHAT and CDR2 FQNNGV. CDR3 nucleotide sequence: TGTGCCAGCAGCTTAGAGGTCAGGGGTGGCGTCGGACTGTTTTTT. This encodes CASSLEVRGGVGLFF.

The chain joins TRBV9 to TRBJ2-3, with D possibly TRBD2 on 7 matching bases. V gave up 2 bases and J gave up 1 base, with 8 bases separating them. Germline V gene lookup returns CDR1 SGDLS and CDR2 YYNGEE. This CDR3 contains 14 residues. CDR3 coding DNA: TGTGCCAGCAGCGTCGGGGGGCGCACAGATACGCAGTATTTT. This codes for CASSVGGRTDTQYF.

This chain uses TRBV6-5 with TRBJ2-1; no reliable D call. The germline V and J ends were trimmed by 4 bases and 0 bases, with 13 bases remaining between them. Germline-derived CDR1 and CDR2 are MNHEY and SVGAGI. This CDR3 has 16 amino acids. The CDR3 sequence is CASSFLFTSSYNEQFF. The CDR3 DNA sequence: TGTGCCAGCAGTTTCCTCTTCACCAGCTCCTACAATGAGCAGTTCTTC.

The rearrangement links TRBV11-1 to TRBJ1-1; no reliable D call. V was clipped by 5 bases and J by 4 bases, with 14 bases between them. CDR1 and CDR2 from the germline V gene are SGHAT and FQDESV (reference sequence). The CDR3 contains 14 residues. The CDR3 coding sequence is TGTGCCAGCAGCCCTGGGAGGGCAGGCACTGAAGCTTTCTTT. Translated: CASSPGRAGTEAFF.

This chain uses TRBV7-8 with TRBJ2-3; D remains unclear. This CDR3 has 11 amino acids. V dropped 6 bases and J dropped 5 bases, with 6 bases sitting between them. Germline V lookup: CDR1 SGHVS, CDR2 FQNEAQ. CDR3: CASSTIDTQYF. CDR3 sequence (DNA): TGTGCCAGCAGTACTATAGATACGCAGTATTTT.

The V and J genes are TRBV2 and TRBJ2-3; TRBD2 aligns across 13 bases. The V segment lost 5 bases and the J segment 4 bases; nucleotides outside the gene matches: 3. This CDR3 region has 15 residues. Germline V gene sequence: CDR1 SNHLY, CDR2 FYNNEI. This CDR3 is CASSLLAGGPDTQYF. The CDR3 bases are TGTGCCAGCAGTTTACTAGCGGGAGGGCCAGATACGCAGTATTTT.

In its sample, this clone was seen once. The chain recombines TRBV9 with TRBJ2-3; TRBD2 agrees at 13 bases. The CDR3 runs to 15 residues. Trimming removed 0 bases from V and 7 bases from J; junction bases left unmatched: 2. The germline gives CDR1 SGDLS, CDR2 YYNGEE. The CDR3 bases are TGTGCCAGCAGCGTAGGGACTAGCGGGAGACATACGCAGTATTTT. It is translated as CASSVGTSGRHTQYF. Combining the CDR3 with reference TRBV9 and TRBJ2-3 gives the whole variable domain DSGVTQTPKHLITATGQRVTLRCSPRSGDLSVYWYQQSLDQGLQFLIQYYNGEERAKGNILERFSAQQFPDLHSELNLSSLELGDSALYFCASSVGTSGRHTQYFGPGTRLTVL.

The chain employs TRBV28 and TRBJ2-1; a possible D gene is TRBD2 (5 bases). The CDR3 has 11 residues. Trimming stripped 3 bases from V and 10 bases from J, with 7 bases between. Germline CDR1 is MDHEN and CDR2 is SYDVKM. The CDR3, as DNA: TGTGCCAGCAGTTTCTCGGGGGAGCAGTTCTTC. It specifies CASSFSGEQFF. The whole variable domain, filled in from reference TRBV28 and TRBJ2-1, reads DVKVTQSSRYLVKRTGEKVFLECVQDMDHENMFWYRQDPGLGLRLIYFSYDVKMKEKGDIPEGYSVSREKKERFSLILESASTNQTSMYLCASSFSGEQFFGPGTRLTVL.

The CDR3 DNA is TGTGCCAGCAGGCCCTTCAGCGGGTTCCACGAGCAGTACTTC. It is translated as CASRPFSGFHEQYF. The V call is TRBV2, the J call TRBJ2-7; possibly TRBD2 for D (6 bases). The V and J ends lost 6 bases and 5 bases respectively, with 17 bases between them. Germline CDR1 and CDR2: SNHLY and FYNNEI. This CDR3 contains 14 residues. Variable domain in full (rest from reference TRBV2 and TRBJ2-7): EPEVTQTPSHQVTQMGQEVILRCVPISNHLYFYWYRQILGQKVEFLVSFYNNEISEKSEIFDDQFSVERPDGSNFTLKIRSTKLEDSAMYFCASRPFSGFHEQYFGPGTRLTVT.

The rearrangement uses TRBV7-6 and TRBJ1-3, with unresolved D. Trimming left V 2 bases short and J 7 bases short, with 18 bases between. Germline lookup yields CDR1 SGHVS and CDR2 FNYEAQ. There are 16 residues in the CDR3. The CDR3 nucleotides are TGTGCCAGCAGCTTAAGTGTAGGCAGCTCTAGGAACACCATATATTTT. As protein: CASSLSVGSSRNTIYF. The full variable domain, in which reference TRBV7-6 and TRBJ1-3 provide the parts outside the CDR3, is GAGVSQSPRYKVTKRGQDVALRCDPISGHVSLYWYRQALGQGPEFLTYFNYEAQQDKSGLPNDRFSAERPEGSISTLTIQRTEQRDSAMYRCASSLSVGSSRNTIYFGEGSWLTVV.

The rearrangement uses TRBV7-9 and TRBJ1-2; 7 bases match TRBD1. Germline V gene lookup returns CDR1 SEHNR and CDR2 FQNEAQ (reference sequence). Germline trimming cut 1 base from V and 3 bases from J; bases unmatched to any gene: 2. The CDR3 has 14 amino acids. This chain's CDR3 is CASSLGGGYYGYTF. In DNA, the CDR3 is TGTGCCAGCAGCTTAGGAGGGGGCTACTATGGCTACACCTTC.

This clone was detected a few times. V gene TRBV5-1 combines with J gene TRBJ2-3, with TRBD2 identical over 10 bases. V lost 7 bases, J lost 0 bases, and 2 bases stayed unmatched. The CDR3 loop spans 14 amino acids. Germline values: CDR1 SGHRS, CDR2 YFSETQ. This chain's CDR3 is CASQRGGSTDTQYF. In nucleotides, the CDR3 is TGCGCCAGCCAGCGGGGGGGGAGCACAGATACGCAGTATTTT. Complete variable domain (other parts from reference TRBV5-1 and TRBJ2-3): KAGVTQTPRYLIKTRGQQVTLSCSPISGHRSVSWYQQTPGQGLQFLFEYFSETQRNKGNFPGRFSGRQFSNSRSEMNVSTLELGDSALYLCASQRGGSTDTQYFGPGTRLTVL.

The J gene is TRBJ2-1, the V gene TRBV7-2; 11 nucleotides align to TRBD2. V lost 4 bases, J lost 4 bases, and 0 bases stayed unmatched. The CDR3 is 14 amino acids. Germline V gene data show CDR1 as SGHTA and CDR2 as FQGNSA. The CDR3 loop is CASSWTSGYNEQFF. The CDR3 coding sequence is TGTGCCAGCAGCTGGACTAGCGGGTACAATGAGCAGTTCTTC.

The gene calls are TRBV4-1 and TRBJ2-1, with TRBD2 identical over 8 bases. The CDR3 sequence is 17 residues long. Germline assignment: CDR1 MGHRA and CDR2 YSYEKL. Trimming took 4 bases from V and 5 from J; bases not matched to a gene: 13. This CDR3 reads CASSPLAPGGPNNEQFF. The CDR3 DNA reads TGCGCCAGCAGCCCGCTCGCACCGGGGGGGCCTAACAATGAGCAGTTCTTC.

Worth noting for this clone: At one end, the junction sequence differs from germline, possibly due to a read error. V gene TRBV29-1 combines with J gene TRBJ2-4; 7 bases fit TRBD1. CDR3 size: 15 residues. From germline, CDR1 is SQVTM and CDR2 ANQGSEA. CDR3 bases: TGCAGCGTTGAAAAGGGCCCCACAGGGGTAAACAGTCAGTACTTC. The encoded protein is CSVEKGPTGVNSQYF.